This is a list of T cell receptor beta chains from one sample in a study of CD8+CD57+ T cells in acquired aplastic anemia. TCRdb re-called the reads with MiXCR, one entry per CDR3 protein. The table includes approximately 95,000 distinct CDR3 sequences, about 67% detected once. Sample: sorted CD4+, CD8+, or CD8+CD57+ T cells (not recorded which) from PBMCs. Receptors originate from a human donor with aplastic anemia. Both conserved end residues are part of each CDR3. D genes are given only for firm matches. Part of the rows lack a size; the others show once, few, many or a class for expanded clones.

CDR3 protein,CDR3 DNA,clone size,D gene,V gene,J gene
CATSRAQGTGNTIYF,TGTGCCACCAGCAGAGCCCAGGGGACTGGAAACACCATATATTTT,NA,NA,TRBV15,TRBJ1-3
CSAKGRDRHYEQYF,TGCAGTGCTAAAGGCCGGGACCGCCACTACGAGCAGTACTTC,NA,NA,TRBV20-1,TRBJ2-7
CSVHGRFGETQYF,TGCAGCGTTCATGGGAGGTTCGGAGAGACCCAGTACTTC,NA,NA,TRBV29-1,TRBJ2-5
CSALALAHNSPLHF,TGCAGTGCTCTGGCGCTAGCCCATAATTCACCCCTCCACTTT,NA,NA,TRBV20-1,TRBJ1-6
CATPWKETQYF,TGTGCCACACCTTGGAAGGAGACCCAGTACTTT,once,NA,TRBV5-8,TRBJ2-5
CASSIEGPRRQHF,TGTGCCAGTAGTATAGAGGGTCCCCGTCGGCAGCACTTC,NA,NA,TRBV19,TRBJ2-7
CASSEGGRSYEQYF,TGTGCCAGCAGTGAGGGCGGGAGGTCCTACGAGCAGTACTTC,NA,TRBD2,TRBV2,TRBJ2-7
CSARRGQGGETQYF,TGCAGTGCCCGACGCGGACAGGGGGGCGAGACCCAGTACTTC,once,TRBD1,TRBV20-1,TRBJ2-5
CASSLSGGNEQFF,TGTGCCAGCAGCTTGAGCGGGGGCAATGAGCAGTTCTTC,once,TRBD2,TRBV7-6,TRBJ2-1
CATSEGGSDTQYF,TGTGCCACCAGTGAAGGGGGTTCAGATACGCAGTATTTT,NA,NA,TRBV24-1,TRBJ2-3
CASSPGGGTGELFF,TGTGCCAGCAGCCCAGGGGGGGGAACCGGGGAGCTGTTTTTT,NA,NA,TRBV2,TRBJ2-2
CASSGPGGNSPLHF,TGTGCCAGCAGTGGTCCAGGGGGAAATTCACCCCTCCACTTT,once,TRBD1,TRBV2,TRBJ1-6
CSASNGPTYEQYF,TGCAGTGCTAGTAACGGCCCGACCTACGAGCAGTACTTC,NA,NA,TRBV20-1,TRBJ2-7
CASRRRTGGYDNEQFF,TGTGCCAGCAGGAGAAGGACAGGGGGCTATGACAATGAGCAGTTCTTC,NA,TRBD1,TRBV2,TRBJ2-1
CATSRVDSYEQYF,TGTGCCACCAGCAGAGTGGACTCCTACGAGCAGTACTTC,few,NA,TRBV15,TRBJ2-7
CASNFQASGNTIYF,TGTGCCAGCAACTTCCAGGCTTCTGGAAACACCATATATTTT,NA,NA,TRBV2,TRBJ1-3
CASSTETGGTEAFF,TGTGCCAGTAGTACGGAAACAGGGGGCACTGAAGCTTTCTTT,NA,TRBD1,TRBV19,TRBJ1-1
CSAPGRANTEAFF,TGCAGTGCTCCGGGACGGGCGAACACTGAAGCTTTCTTT,NA,NA,TRBV20-1,TRBJ1-1
CAISESGSAYNEQFF,TGTGCCATCAGTGAGAGCGGGAGCGCCTACAATGAGCAGTTCTTC,once,TRBD2,TRBV10-3,TRBJ2-1
CASSQDVSGNTIYF,TGCGCCAGCAGCCAAGACGTGTCCGGAAACACCATATATTTT,NA,NA,TRBV4-1,TRBJ1-3
CAISEARERITEAFF,TGTGCCATCAGTGAGGCCAGGGAACGGATCACTGAAGCTTTCTTT,many,NA,TRBV10-3,TRBJ1-1
CSVGASGTQYF,TGCAGCGTGGGAGCAAGCGGGACCCAGTACTTC,NA,NA,TRBV29-1,TRBJ2-5
CASSEWTGGGQPQHF,TGCGCCAGCAGTGAGTGGACAGGGGGCGGTCAGCCCCAGCATTTT,NA,TRBD1,TRBV10-2,TRBJ1-5
CATSRARGETQYF,TGTGCCACCAGCAGAGCGAGGGGAGAGACCCAGTACTTC,NA,NA,TRBV15,TRBJ2-5
CASSDSGRSYEQYF,TGTGCCAGCAGTGACAGCGGGAGGAGCTACGAGCAGTACTTC,once,TRBD2,TRBV25-1,TRBJ2-7
CASSLGRSSYNSPLHF,TGTGCCAGCAGCTTAGGACGGAGCTCCTATAATTCACCCCTCCACTTT,NA,NA,TRBV11-1,TRBJ1-6
CASSLLRDREDTQYF,TGTGCCAGCAGCTTGTTGCGGGACAGGGAAGATACGCAGTATTTT,once,NA,TRBV5-2,TRBJ2-3
CSAVQGPQYF,TGCAGTGCGGTTCAGGGACCCCAGTACTTC,NA,NA,TRBV20-1,TRBJ2-5
CASSQLGETQYF,TGTGCCAGTAGTCAGCTCGGAGAGACCCAGTACTTC,NA,NA,TRBV19,TRBJ2-5
CASSVRVSGEAFF,TGTGCCAGCAGTGTCAGGGTGTCAGGGGAAGCTTTCTTT,NA,NA,TRBV2,TRBJ1-1
CASSLDIFMNTEAFF,TGCGCCAGCAGCTTGGATATCTTCATGAACACTGAAGCTTTCTTT,many,NA,TRBV5-1,TRBJ1-1
CSARDHREVNTEAFF,TGCAGTGCTAGAGACCACAGGGAGGTGAACACTGAAGCTTTCTTT,few,NA,TRBV20-1,TRBJ1-1
CAISPISSYEQYF,TGTGCCATCAGCCCGATCAGCTCCTACGAGCAGTACTTC,once,NA,TRBV10-3,TRBJ2-7
CATSDRGDSPLHF,TGTGCCACCAGTGACAGGGGTGATTCACCCCTCCACTTT,few,NA,TRBV24-1,TRBJ1-6
CSALPVPGQESTDTQYF,TGCAGTGCTCTCCCAGTGCCGGGACAGGAGAGCACAGATACGCAGTATTTT,NA,TRBD1,TRBV20-1,TRBJ2-3
CASSRLKGQGSTEAFF,TGTGCCAGCAGCCGCCTAAAGGGGCAGGGGAGCACTGAAGCTTTCTTT,NA,NA,TRBV25-1,TRBJ1-1
CASSLEDREYEQYF,TGTGCCAGCAGCTTAGAGGACAGGGAGTACGAGCAGTACTTC,NA,TRBD1,TRBV5-5,TRBJ2-7
CASSSPRQGGGYTF,TGTGCCAGCAGCTCGCCACGACAGGGAGGTGGCTACACCTTC,NA,TRBD1,TRBV11-2,TRBJ1-2
CATSGNGGRADTQYF,TGTGCCACCAGTGGAAACGGGGGAAGAGCAGATACGCAGTATTTT,NA,NA,TRBV24-1,TRBJ2-3
CASSEARVLEHF,TGTGCCAGCAGTGAAGCGCGTGTTCTCGAACACTTC,few,NA,TRBV2,TRBJ2-7
CATSDPGRHNEQFF,TGTGCCACCAGTGACCCCGGGAGACACAATGAGCAGTTCTTC,NA,NA,TRBV24-1,TRBJ2-1
CASSYGGGGYEQYF,TGTGCCAGCAGTTACGGGGGGGGCGGGTACGAGCAGTACTTC,NA,NA,TRBV6-5,TRBJ2-7
CATTTGVWGQPQHF,TGTGCCACCACGACAGGGGTATGGGGTCAGCCCCAGCATTTT,few,TRBD1,TRBV15,TRBJ1-5